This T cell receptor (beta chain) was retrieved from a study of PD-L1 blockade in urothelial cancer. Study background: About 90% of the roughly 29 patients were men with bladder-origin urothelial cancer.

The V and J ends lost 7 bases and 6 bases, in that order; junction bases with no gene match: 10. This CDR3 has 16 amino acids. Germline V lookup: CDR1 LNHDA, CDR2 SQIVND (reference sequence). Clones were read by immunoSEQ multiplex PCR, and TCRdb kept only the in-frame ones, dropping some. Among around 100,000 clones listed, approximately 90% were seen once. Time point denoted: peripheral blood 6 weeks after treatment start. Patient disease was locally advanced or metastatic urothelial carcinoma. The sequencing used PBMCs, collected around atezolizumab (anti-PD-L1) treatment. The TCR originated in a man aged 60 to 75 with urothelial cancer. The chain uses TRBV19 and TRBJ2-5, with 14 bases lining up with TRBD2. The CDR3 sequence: CASTPTGTSGRKTQYF. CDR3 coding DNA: TGTGCCAGTACCCCAACCGGGACTAGCGGGAGAAAGACCCAGTACTTC.